This T cell receptor (beta chain) was captured in a study of early T cells in non-severe SARS-CoV-2 infection. This clonotype was recorded many times. The ends lost 0 bases at V and 5 bases at J; junction bases unmatched: 5. CDR1 and CDR2 from the germline V gene are SGHKS and YYEKEE (reference sequence). The CDR3 loop spans 15 amino acids. In TCRdb, the 5' RACE reads were re-called with MiXCR into one record per CDR3 protein. The sample lists some 59,000 distinct CDR3 sequences; about 9.4% were seen once. The clonotype was recovered from an adult who was a healthcare worker with PCR-confirmed SARS-CoV-2 infection or an uninfected control (not recorded which). Sequenced sample: whole blood. The genes are TRBV5-5 and TRBJ1-2; 9 bases match TRBD1. CDR3 bases: TGTGCCAGCAGCTTGGGTGGACAGGGGCTTTATGGCTACACCTTC. Translating it yields CASSLGGQGLYGYTF.